The T cell receptor beta chain described here comes from a study of human versus mouse CDR3 diversity and MHC coevolution. Looking at the study overall: immunoSEQ was reported to reach one in 200,000 T cells sensitivity.

CDR3 length: 15 residues. Germline lookup yields CDR1 SGDLS and CDR2 YYNGEE. Deletions cut 0 bases from V and 5 bases from J, with 13 bases between. Study-level findings and limits: About 6 MHC II alleles selected the human T cells. Clonal inequality was lowest in most of the three human donors.

Sequenced by immunoSEQ multiplex PCR; TCRdb stores in-frame clones only, minus some. This table has about 77,000 clones, 85% to 95% appearing once. Points on this clone: Its cognate antigen is unknown.

Naive CD4 T cells were sorted as CD45RO-negative, CD62L-positive. The chain has TRBV9 and TRBJ2-3, with a possible D match to TRBD2 (5 bases). The TCR was taken from a person aged 30 to 70 in good health. Sequenced input: naive CD4+ T cells from blood. Subset meaning: CD45RO-negative CD62L-positive naive CD4 T cells. CDR3 nucleotide sequence: TGTGCCAGCAGCGTAGGACTGGGAGATGGAGATACGCAGTATTTT. It codes for CASSVGLGDGDTQYF.